This TCR beta chain emerged from a study of blood T cell repertoires in COVID-19. Study information: Both acute and convalescent COVID-19 samples were obtained from the United States, Italy and Spain. Nucleic acid was either cDNA or gDNA, and it came from T cells, B-cell-depleted T cells, or PBMCs.

Study processing details: How many nucleated cells were present was estimated from reference gene primer amplification. The table came from immunoSEQ multiplex PCR; TCRdb's copy has only in-frame clones and leaves some out. Clonal size and the V and J genes are those of that table, whereas D and trimming came from the DNA. The sample lists 150,000 to 200,000 clones, 88% seen once, with 3.5% to 4.5% in the top ten. The CDR3 loop spans 16 amino acids. CDR1 SGHDT and CDR2 YYEEEE come from the germline V gene. Trimming cost V 4 bases and J 2 bases; bases outside gene matches: 9. This TCR was sampled from a human donor in a cohort sampled during active COVID-19. The chain has TRBV5-6 and TRBJ2-7; 10 bases line up with TRBD2. Sequencing input: peripheral blood. CDR3 amino acids: CASSRLAGGSAYEQYF. The CDR3 coding sequence is TGTGCCAGCAGCCGACTAGCGGGCGGCTCAGCCTACGAGCAGTACTTC.